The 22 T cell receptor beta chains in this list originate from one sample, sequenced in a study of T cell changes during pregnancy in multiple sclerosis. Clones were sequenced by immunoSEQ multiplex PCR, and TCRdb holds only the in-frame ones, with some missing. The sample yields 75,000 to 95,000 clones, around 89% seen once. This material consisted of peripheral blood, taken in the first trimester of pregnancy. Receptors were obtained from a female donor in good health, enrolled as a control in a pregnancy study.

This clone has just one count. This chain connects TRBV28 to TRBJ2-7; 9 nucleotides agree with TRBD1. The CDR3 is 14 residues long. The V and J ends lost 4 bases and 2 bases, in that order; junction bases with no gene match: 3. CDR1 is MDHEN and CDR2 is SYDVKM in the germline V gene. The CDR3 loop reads CASSSDRGTYEQYF. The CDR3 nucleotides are TGTGCCAGCAGTTCCGACAGGGGGACCTACGAGCAGTACTTC.

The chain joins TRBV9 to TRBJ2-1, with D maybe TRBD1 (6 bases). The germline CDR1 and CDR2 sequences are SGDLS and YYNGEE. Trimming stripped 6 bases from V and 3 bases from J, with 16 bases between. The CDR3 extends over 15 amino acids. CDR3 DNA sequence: TGTGCCAGCAACTCGGACAGAGCCAACTACAATGAGCAGTTCTTC. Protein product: CASNSDRANYNEQFF. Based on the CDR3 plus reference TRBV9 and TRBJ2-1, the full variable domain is DSGVTQTPKHLITATGQRVTLRCSPRSGDLSVYWYQQSLDQGLQFLIQYYNGEERAKGNILERFSAQQFPDLHSELNLSSLELGDSALYFCASNSDRANYNEQFFGPGTRLTVL.

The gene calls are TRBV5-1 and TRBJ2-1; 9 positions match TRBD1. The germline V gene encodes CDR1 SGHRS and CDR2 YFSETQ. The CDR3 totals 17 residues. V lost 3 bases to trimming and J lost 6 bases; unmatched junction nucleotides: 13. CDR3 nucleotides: TGCGCCAGCAGCTCCAATTCTAGGACAGGGGTGGGCAATGAGCAGTTCTTC. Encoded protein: CASSSNSRTGVGNEQFF. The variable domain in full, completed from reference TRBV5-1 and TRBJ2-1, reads KAGVTQTPRYLIKTRGQQVTLSCSPISGHRSVSWYQQTPGQGLQFLFEYFSETQRNKGNFPGRFSGRQFSNSRSEMNVSTLELGDSALYLCASSSNSRTGVGNEQFFGPGTRLTVL.

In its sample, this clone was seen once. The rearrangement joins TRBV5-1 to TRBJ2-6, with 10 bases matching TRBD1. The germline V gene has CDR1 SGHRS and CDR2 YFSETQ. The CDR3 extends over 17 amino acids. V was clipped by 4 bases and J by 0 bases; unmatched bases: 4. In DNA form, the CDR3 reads TGCGCCAGCAGCGGGACAGGGGTCCTCTCTGGGGCCAACGTCCTGACTTTC. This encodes CASSGTGVLSGANVLTF.

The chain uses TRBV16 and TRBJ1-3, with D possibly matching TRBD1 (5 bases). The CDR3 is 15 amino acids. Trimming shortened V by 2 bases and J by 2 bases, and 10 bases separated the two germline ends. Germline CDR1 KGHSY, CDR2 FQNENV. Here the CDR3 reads CASSQPLGAGNTIYF. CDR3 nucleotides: TGTGCCAGCAGCCAACCCCTAGGGGCTGGAAACACCATATATTTT.

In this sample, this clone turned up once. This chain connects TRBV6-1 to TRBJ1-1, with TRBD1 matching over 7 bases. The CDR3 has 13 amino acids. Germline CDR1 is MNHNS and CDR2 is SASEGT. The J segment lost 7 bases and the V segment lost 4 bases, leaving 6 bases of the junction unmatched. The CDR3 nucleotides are TGTGCCAGCAGTGCCCGGACAGGCCTTGAAGCTTTCTTT. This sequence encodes CASSARTGLEAFF.

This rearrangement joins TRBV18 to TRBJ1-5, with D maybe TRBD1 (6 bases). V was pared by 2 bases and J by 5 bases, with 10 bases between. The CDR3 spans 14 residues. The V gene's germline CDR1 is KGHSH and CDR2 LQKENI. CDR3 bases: TGTGCCAGCTCACCAAACAGGGATGATCAGCCCCAGCATTTT. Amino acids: CASSPNRDDQPQHF.

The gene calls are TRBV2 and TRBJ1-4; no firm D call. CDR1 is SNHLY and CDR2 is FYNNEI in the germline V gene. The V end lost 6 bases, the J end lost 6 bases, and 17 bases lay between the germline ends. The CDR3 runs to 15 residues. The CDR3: CASSLDRGPDEKLFF. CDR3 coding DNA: TGTGCCAGCAGCCTCGACCGCGGGCCGGATGAAAAACTGTTTTTT.

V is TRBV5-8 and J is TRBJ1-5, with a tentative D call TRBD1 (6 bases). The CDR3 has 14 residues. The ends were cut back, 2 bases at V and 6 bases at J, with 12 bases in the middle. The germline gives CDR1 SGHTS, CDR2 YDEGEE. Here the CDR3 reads CASSFRGIGQPQHF. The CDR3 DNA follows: TGTGCCAGCAGCTTTAGGGGGATAGGTCAGCCCCAGCATTTT.

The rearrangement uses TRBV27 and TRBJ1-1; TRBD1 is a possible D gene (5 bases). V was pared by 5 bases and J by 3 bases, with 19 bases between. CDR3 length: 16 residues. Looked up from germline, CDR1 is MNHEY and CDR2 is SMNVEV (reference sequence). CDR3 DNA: TGTGCCAGCAGTACTCGGCGGGGGTACGTGGACACTGAAGCTTTCTTT. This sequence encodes CASSTRRGYVDTEAFF.

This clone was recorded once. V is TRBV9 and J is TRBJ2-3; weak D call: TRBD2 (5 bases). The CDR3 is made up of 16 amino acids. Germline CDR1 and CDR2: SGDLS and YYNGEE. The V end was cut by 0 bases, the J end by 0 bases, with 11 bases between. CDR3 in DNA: TGTGCCAGCAGCGTAGAAGGGAGCGGCAGCACAGATACGCAGTATTTT. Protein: CASSVEGSGSTDTQYF.

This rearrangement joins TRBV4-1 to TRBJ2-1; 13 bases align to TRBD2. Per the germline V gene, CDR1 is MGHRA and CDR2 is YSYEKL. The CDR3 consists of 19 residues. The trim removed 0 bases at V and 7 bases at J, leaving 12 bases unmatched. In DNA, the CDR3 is TGCGCCAGCAGCCAAGACCCGGGACTAGCGGGACGGGGCACGAATGAGCAGTTCTTC. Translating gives CASSQDPGLAGRGTNEQFF.

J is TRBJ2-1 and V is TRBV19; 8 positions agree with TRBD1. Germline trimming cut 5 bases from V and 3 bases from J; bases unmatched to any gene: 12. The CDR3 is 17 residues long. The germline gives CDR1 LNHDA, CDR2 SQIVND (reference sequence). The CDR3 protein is CASSPGTGARVYNEQFF. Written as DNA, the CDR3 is TGTGCCAGTAGTCCCGGGACAGGCGCCCGAGTCTACAATGAGCAGTTCTTC.

The CDR3: CASSTRQDSYNSPLHF. CDR3 sequence (DNA): TGTGCCAGCAGTACCCGACAGGACTCCTATAATTCACCCCTCCACTTT. This chain connects TRBV13 to TRBJ1-6, with a weak D call TRBD1 (6 bases). Germline V gene data show CDR1 as PRHDT and CDR2 as FYEKMQ (reference sequence). With 6 bases removed from V and 0 bases from J, the gap between germline ends came to 12 bases. The CDR3 is made up of 16 amino acids.

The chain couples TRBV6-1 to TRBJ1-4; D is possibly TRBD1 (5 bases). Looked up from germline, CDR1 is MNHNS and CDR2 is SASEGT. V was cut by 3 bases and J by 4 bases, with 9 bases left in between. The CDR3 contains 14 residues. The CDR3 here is CASSDDSYNEKLFF. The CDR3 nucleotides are TGTGCCAGCAGTGATGACAGTTATAATGAAAAACTGTTTTTT.

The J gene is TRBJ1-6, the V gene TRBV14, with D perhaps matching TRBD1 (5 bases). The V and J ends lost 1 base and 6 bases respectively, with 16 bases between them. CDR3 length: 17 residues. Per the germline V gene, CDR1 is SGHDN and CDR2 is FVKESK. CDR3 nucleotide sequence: TGTGCCAGCAGCCAAGCGGGGGGAGCTCGAAGTAATTCACCCCTCCACTTT. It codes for CASSQAGGARSNSPLHF. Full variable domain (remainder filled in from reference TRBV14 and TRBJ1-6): EAGVTQFPSHSVIEKGQTVTLRCDPISGHDNLYWYRRVMGKEIKFLLHFVKESKQDESGMPNNRFLAERTGGTYSTLKVQPAELEDSGVYFCASSQAGGARSNSPLHFGNGTRLTVT.

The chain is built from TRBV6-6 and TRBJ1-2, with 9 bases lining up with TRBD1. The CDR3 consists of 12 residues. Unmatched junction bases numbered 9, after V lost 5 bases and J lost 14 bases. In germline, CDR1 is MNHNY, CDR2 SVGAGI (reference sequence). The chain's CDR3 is CASSPRDRAETF. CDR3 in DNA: TGTGCCAGCAGTCCCCGGGACAGGGCTGAAACCTTC.

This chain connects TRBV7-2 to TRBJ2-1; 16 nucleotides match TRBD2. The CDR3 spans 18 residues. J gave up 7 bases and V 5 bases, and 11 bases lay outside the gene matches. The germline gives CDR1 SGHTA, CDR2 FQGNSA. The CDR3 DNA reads TGTGCCAGCAGCACCCCGGGACTAGCGGGAGGGTGGGCAAATGAGCAGTTCTTC. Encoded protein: CASSTPGLAGGWANEQFF.

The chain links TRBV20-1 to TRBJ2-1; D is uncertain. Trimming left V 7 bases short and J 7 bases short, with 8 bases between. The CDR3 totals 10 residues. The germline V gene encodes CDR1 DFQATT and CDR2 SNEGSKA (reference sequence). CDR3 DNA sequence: TGCAGTGTTAATCGGAATGAGCAGTTCTTC. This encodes CSVNRNEQFF.

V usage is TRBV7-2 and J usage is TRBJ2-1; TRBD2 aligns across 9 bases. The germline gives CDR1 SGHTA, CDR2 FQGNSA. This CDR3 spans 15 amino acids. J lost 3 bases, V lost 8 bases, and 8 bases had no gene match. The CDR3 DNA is TGTGCCAGCCGCCCTAGCGGGATCTACTACAATGAGCAGTTCTTC. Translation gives CASRPSGIYYNEQFF.

CDR3 sequence (DNA): TGTGCCAGCAGTTTCCTGACTAGCGGGGACCCACCGTCTAGCACAGATACGCAGTATTTT. Translating it yields CASSFLTSGDPPSSTDTQYF. The genes are TRBV27 and TRBJ2-3; TRBD2 matches at 11 bases. The CDR3 loop spans 20 amino acids. Trimming removed 3 bases from V and 0 bases from J; junction bases left unmatched: 14. CDR1 and CDR2 from the germline V gene are MNHEY and SMNVEV (reference sequence).

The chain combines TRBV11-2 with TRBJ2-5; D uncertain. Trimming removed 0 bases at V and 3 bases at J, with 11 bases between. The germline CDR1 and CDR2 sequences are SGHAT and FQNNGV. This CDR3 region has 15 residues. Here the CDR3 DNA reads TGTGCCAGCAGCTTAGATTCCGGTGAGAAAGAGACCCAGTACTTC. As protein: CASSLDSGEKETQYF.